This TCR beta chain originates from a study of shared clonotypes between healthy human individuals. Turning to the study itself: Each donor's CD4 naive and CD4 memory cells filled three plates apiece, CD8 naive two, and CD8 memory one.

Splitting of each subset's genomic DNA was done evenly across several immunoSEQ plates. This table comes from immunoSEQ multiplex PCR, and its TCRdb copy is limited to in-frame clones, with some not included. The sample holds 2 million to 2.5 million clones, 85% to 95% seen once. The germline V gene has CDR1 SGHAT and CDR2 FQNNGV. CDR3 length equals 14 residues. V lost 5 bases, J lost 2 bases, and 13 bases lay in between. Worth noting for this clone: Other DNA variants within this sample encode the same CDR3.

Nashville, Tennessee was home to all donors, each a Caucasian adult. The chain has TRBV11-2 and TRBJ2-7; D perhaps matches TRBD1 (6 bases). This clonotype was sampled from a man aged 18 to 29 in good health. Sequencing used naive CD4+ T cells sorted from blood. Described subset: CD45RA+ positively selected. Here the CDR3 reads CASSPSTGTYEQYF. In nucleotides, the CDR3 is TGTGCCAGCAGCCCTTCGACAGGAACCTACGAGCAGTACTTC.